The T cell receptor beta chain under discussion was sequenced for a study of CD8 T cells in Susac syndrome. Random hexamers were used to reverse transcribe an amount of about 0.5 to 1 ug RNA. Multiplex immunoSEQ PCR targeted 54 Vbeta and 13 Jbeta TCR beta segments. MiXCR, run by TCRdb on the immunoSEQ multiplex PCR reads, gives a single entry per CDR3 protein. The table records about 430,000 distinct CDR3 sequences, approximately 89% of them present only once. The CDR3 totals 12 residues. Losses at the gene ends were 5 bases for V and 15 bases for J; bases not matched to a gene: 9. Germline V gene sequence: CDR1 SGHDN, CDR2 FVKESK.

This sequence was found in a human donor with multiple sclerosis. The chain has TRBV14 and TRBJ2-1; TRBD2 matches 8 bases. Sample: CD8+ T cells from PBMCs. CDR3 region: CASSKTSAPTFF. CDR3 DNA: TGTGCCAGCAGCAAGACTAGCGCCCCGACGTTCTTC. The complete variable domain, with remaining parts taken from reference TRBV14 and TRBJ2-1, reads EAGVTQFPSHSVIEKGQTVTLRCDPISGHDNLYWYRRVMGKEIKFLLHFVKESKQDESGMPNNRFLAERTGGTYSTLKVQPAELEDSGVYFCASSKTSAPTFFGPGTRLTVL.